This T cell receptor (beta chain) was sequenced for a study of T cells in tuberculosis. Study as a whole: This South African cohort compared adolescents with or without latent tuberculosis against adults with active tuberculosis. Study-level results: Shorter CDR3-alpha in active tuberculosis partly drove smaller distances. A GMM-specific repertoire classifier reached 80% to 90% accuracy, AUROC over 0.85.

The V gene's germline CDR1 is SGHRS and CDR2 YFSETQ. The CDR3 is 16 residues long. Between the trimmed V and J ends, which lost 1 base and 1 base, there was a span of 14 bases. This clone was seen only once. Its target is unknown. Produced via immunoSEQ multiplex PCR; TCRdb's table is partial and in-frame only. The sample lists about 20,000 clones; approximately 92% were seen once. Each clinical donor contributed on average around 110,000 T cells from unsorted cryopreserved PBMC. The chain uses TRBV5-1 and TRBJ1-1; D perhaps matches TRBD1 (5 bases). Sequencing was performed on PBMCs. The sequence came from a donor aged 10 to 29 with latent tuberculosis or without tuberculosis infection. The CDR3 sequence: CASSLNRQGRNTEAFF. The CDR3 DNA reads TGCGCCAGCAGCTTGAACCGGCAGGGAAGGAACACTGAAGCTTTCTTT.